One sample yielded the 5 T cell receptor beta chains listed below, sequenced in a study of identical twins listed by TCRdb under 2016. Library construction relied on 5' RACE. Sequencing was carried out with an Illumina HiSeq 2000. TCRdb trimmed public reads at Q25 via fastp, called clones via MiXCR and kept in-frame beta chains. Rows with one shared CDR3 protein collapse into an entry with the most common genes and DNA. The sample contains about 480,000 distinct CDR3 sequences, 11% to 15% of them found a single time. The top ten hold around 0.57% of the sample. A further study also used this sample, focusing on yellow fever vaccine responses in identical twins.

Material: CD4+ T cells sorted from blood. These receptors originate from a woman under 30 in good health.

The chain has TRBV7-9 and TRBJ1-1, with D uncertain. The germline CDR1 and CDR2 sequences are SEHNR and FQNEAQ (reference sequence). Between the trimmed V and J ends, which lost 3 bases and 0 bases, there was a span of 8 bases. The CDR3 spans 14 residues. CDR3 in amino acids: CASSFWALNTEAFF. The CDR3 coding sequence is TGTGCCAGCAGCTTTTGGGCCTTGAACACTGAAGCTTTCTTT. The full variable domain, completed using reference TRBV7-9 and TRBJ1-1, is DTGVSQNPRHKITKRGQNVTFRCDPISEHNRLYWYRQTLGQGPEFLTYFQNEAQLEKSRLLSDRFSAERPKGSFSTLEIQRTEQGDSAMYLCASSFWALNTEAFFGQGTRLTVV.

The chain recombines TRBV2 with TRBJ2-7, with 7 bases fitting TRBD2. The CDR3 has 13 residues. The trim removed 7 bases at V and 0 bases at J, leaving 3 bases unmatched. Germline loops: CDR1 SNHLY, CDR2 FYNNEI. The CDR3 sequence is CASMRGTSYEQYF. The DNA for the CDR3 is TGTGCCAGCATGCGGGGGACCTCCTACGAGCAGTACTTC.

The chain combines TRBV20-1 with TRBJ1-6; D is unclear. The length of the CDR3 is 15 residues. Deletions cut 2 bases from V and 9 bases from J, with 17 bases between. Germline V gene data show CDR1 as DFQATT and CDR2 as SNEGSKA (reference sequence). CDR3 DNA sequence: TGCAGTGCTAGACCCCCCGGGAGCCTCGGTTCACCCCTCCACTTT. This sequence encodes CSARPPGSLGSPLHF.

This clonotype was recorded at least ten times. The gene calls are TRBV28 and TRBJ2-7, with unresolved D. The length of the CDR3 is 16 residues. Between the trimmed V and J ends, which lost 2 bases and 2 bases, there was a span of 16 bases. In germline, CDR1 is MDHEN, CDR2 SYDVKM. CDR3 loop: CASSLRGLGGAYEQYF. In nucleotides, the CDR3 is TGTGCCAGCAGTTTACGTGGCCTCGGTGGGGCCTACGAGCAGTACTTC. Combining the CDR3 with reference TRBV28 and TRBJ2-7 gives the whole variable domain DVKVTQSSRYLVKRTGEKVFLECVQDMDHENMFWYRQDPGLGLRLIYFSYDVKMKEKGDIPEGYSVSREKKERFSLILESASTNQTSMYLCASSLRGLGGAYEQYFGPGTRLTVT.

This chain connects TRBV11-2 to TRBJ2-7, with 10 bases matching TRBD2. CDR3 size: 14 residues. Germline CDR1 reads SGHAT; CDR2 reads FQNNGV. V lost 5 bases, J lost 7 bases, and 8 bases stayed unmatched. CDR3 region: CASSGLAEGGEQYF. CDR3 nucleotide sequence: TGTGCCAGCAGCGGACTAGCGGAGGGTGGGGAGCAGTACTTC.